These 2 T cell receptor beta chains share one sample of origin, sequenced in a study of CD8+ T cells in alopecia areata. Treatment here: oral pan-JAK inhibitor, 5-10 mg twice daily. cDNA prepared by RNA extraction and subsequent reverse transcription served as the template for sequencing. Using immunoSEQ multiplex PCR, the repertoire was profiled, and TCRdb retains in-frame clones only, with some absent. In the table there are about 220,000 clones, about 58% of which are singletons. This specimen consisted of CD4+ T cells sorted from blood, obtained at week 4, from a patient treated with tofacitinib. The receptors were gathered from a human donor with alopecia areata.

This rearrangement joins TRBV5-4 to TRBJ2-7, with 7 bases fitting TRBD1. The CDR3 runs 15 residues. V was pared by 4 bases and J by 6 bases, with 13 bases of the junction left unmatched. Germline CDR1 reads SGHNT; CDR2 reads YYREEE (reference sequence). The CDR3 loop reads CASSPKTGDQREQYF. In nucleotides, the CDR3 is TGTGCCAGCAGCCCGAAAACAGGGGATCAGCGCGAGCAGTACTTC.

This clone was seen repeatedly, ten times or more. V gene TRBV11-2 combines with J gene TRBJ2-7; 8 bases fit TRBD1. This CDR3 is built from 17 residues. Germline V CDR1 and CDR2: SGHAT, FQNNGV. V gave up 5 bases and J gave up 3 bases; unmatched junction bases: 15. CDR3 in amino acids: CASSTRSRTGIIYEQYF. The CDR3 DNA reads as TGTGCCAGCAGCACCCGCTCCAGGACAGGGATCATCTACGAGCAGTACTTC.